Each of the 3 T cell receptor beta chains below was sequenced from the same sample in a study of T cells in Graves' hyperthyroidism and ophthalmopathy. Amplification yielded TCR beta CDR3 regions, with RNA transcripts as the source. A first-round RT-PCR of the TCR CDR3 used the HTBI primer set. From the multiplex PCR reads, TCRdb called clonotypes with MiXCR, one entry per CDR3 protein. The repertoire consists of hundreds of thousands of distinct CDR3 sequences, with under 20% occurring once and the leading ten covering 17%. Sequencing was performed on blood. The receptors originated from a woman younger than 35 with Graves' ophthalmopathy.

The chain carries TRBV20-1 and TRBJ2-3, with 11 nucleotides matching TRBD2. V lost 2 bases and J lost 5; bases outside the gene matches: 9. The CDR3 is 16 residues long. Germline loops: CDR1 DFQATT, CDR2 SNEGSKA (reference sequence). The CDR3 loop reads CSARSIAGGSGDTQYF. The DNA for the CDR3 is TGCAGTGCTAGATCCATAGCGGGGGGGTCGGGAGATACGCAGTATTTT.

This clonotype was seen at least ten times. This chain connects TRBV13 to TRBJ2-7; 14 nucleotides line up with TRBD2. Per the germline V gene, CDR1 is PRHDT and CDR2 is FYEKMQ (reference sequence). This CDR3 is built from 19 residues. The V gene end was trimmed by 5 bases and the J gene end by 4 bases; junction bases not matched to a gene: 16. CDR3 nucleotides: TGTGCCAGCAGCCGAACGGGACTAGCGGGAGACCTGCTCCCTTACGAGCAGTACTTC. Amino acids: CASSRTGLAGDLLPYEQYF. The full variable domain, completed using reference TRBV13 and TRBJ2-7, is AAGVIQSPRHLIKEKRETATLKCYPIPRHDTVYWYQQGPGQDPQFLISFYEKMQSDKGSIPDRFSAQQFSDYHSELNMSSLELGDSALYFCASSRTGLAGDLLPYEQYFGPGTRLTVT.

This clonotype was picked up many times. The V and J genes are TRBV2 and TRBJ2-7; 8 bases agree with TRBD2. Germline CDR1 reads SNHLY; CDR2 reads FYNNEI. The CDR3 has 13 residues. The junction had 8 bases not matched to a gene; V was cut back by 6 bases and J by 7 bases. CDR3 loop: CASRERGPLEQYF. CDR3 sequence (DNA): TGTGCCAGCAGAGAGCGGGGGCCTCTGGAGCAGTACTTC.